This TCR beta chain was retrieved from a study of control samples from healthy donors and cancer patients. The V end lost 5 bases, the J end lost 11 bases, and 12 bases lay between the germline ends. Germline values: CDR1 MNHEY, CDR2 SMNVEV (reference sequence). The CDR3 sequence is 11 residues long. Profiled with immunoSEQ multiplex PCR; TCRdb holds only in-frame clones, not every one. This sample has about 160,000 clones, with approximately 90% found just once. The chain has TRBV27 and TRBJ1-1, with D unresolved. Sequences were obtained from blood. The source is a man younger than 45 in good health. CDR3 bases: TGTGCCAGCAGTGGCGGCCTTTCGGCTTTCTTT. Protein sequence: CASSGGLSAFF.